A selection of T cell receptor beta chains follows, all from one sample in a study of shared clonotypes between healthy human individuals. Repertoires were generated with immunoSEQ multiplex PCR, while TCRdb's copy carries only in-frame clones and drops some. This sample carries over a million clones, around 76% of them seen once, and the ten largest clones take roughly 1.4%. The material sequenced was memory CD4+ T cells sorted from blood. The receptors here all came from a young man in good health. CDR3s include the opening cysteine and the closing phenylalanine or tryptophan. Fields, in order: J gene, D gene, clone size, V gene, CDR3 protein, CDR3 DNA. D genes are given only for firm matches. The size field is filled for only some rows; it gives once, few, many or a size class.

TRBJ1-1,.,many,TRBV10-3,CAARREGTEAFF,TGTGCCGCCAGGCGGGAAGGCACTGAAGCTTTCTTT
TRBJ1-2,.,.,TRBV7-2,CASSFPQRTGNHGYTF,TGTGCCAGCAGCTTTCCCCAAAGAACAGGGAACCATGGCTACACCTTC
TRBJ2-7,.,.,TRBV5-5,CASSLLTGPYEQYF,TGTGCCAGCAGCTTACTGACAGGACCTTACGAGCAGTACTTC
TRBJ2-2,.,.,TRBV11-2,CASSLLRGVNTGELFF,TGTGCCAGCAGCCTACTACGGGGAGTCAACACCGGGGAGCTGTTTTTT
TRBJ1-6,.,.,TRBV14,CASSHLGSPLHF,TGTGCCAGCAGCCATCTTGGCTCACCCCTCCACTTT
TRBJ2-6,.,.,TRBV7-2,CASSLGGGSGANVLTF,TGTGCCAGCAGCTTAGGAGGTGGCTCTGGGGCCAACGTCCTGACTTTC
TRBJ2-3,TRBD2,.,TRBV10-3,CAISEMIAGDTQYF,TGTGCCATCAGTGAGATGATAGCGGGAGATACGCAGTATTTT
TRBJ1-4,.,.,TRBV7-6,CASSSDAARGNEKLFF,TGTGCCAGCAGCTCAGACGCCGCGCGGGGGAATGAAAAACTGTTTTTT
TRBJ1-1,.,.,TRBV5-5,CASSLGQNAEAFF,TGTGCCAGCAGCTTGGGACAGAACGCGGAAGCTTTCTTT
TRBJ2-7,.,.,TRBV5-1,CASSFDPGALLAEQYF,TGCGCCAGCAGCTTTGACCCGGGGGCCCTTCTGGCCGAGCAGTACTTC
TRBJ2-7,TRBD1,.,TRBV11-2,CASSQQGAFDEQYF,TGTGCCAGCAGCCAGCAGGGGGCTTTCGACGAGCAGTACTTC
TRBJ1-2,.,many,TRBV18,CASSPEGYGYTF,TGTGCCAGCTCACCAGAAGGATATGGCTACACCTTC
TRBJ2-3,TRBD2,.,TRBV9,CASSAGTSGGPSTDTQYF,TGTGCCAGCAGCGCCGGGACTAGCGGGGGCCCTAGCACAGATACGCAGTATTTT
TRBJ2-5,TRBD2,.,TRBV10-3,CAITGTSKETQYF,TGTGCCATCACCGGGACTAGCAAAGAGACCCAGTACTTC
TRBJ2-1,.,.,TRBV7-2,CASSLEVLGSYNEQFF,TGTGCCAGCAGCTTAGAAGTGCTAGGATCCTACAATGAGCAGTTCTTC
TRBJ2-7,TRBD1,.,TRBV7-8,CASSLDRDRGQYF,TGTGCCAGCAGCTTAGACCGGGACAGGGGACAGTACTTC
TRBJ2-3,TRBD2,.,TRBV7-2,CASSLAGTSGSHVNTQYF,TGTGCCAGCAGCTTAGCCGGGACTAGCGGGAGTCACGTAAATACGCAGTATTTT
TRBJ2-7,.,.,TRBV5-1,CASSLAGQASYEQYF,TGCGCCAGCAGCTTGGCCGGGCAGGCCTCCTACGAGCAGTACTTC
TRBJ2-3,TRBD1,.,TRBV10-1,CATSGQRTDTQYF,TGCGCCACCTCGGGACAGCGCACAGATACGCAGTATTTT
TRBJ1-5,TRBD1,.,TRBV19,CASSISRDRGQGQPQHF,TGTGCCAGTAGTATCTCCCGGGACAGGGGGCAGGGGCAGCCCCAGCATTTT